This note documents a single T cell receptor beta chain sequence. This specimen belongs to a study of T cell repertoires in cytomegalovirus infection. At the level of the study: In public TCR beta signatures, there were indications of both CMV infection and matching HLA type.

TCRdb recomputed calls from the reads with MiXCR, one row per CDR3 protein. The sample carries 200,000 to 300,000 distinct CDR3 sequences, around 9% recorded once. Germline CDR1 is SGHAT and CDR2 is FQNNGV. Trimming removed 4 bases at V and 2 bases at J, with 18 bases between. The CDR3 length is 17 residues. The chain couples TRBV11-2 to TRBJ2-1; D gene ambiguous. This receptor was identified in a human donor in good health (CMV status not recorded). Some clones in this sample may be carry-over from other donors' samples. The sample comprised PBMCs. The CDR3 nucleotides read TGTGCCAGCAGCTCCCCGTTAGGCGCCAGTCCCTACAATGAGCAGTTCTTC. It is translated as CASSSPLGASPYNEQFF.